This T cell receptor (beta chain) is from a study of monozygotic twins with cystic fibrosis. To note about this clone: Antigen unknown.

Assay: immunoSEQ multiplex PCR; the TCRdb copy retains only in-frame clones and omits some. Here the sample spans under 30,000 clones, around nine tenths being singletons. This CDR3 contains 14 residues. Looked up from germline, CDR1 is MNHNS and CDR2 is SASEGT. Trimming stripped 4 bases from V and 4 bases from J, with 14 bases between. Study conclusions and caveats: Shared CDR3 numbers were not associated with age, concordance or severity.

The sequencing sample was made of blood. This sequence was found in a girl aged 2 to 9 with cystic fibrosis. The chain has TRBV6-1 and TRBJ2-7; D possibly corresponds to TRBD2 (7 bases). The CDR3 region is CASSVRGGTYEQYF. CDR3 DNA sequence: TGTGCCAGCAGTGTTAGGGGGGGCACATACGAGCAGTACTTC.